Sequencing of this T cell receptor (beta chain) was carried out in a study of OX40 agonist ivuxolimab in advanced cancers. This clone was seen a few times. The germline V gene encodes CDR1 KGHSH and CDR2 LQKENI. Unmatched junction bases numbered 8, after V lost 3 bases and J lost 5 bases. This CDR3 is built from 16 residues. Method: immunoSEQ multiplex PCR; TCRdb's copy keeps in-frame clones and lacks some. The table has around 67,000 clones, about four fifths seen once. This TCR came from an adult with an advanced solid tumor such as melanoma, head and neck, liver or kidney cancer. Sequences were derived from CD4+ or CD8+ T cells sorted from blood, sampled in a trial of the OX40 agonist ivuxolimab. This rearrangement joins TRBV18 to TRBJ1-4; 8 bases align to TRBD1. DNA for the CDR3: TGTGCCAGCTCACCTCAGGACAGGGTCGGGAATGAAAAACTGTTTTTT. As protein: CASSPQDRVGNEKLFF.